The 27 T cell receptor beta chains listed next were all sequenced from one sample in a study of shared clonotypes between healthy human individuals. The repertoire was sequenced with immunoSEQ multiplex PCR; TCRdb's copy has only in-frame clones and lacks some. The data hold roughly 2.1 million clones, with roughly 91% observed a single time. CD45RO negativity and positive selection for CCR7 defined naive CD8 cells, a population that excluded terminally differentiated effector memory CD45RA+ cells. The source material was naive CD8+ T cells from PBMCs. All receptors derive from a young man in good health. Some clones in this sample may be carry-over from other donors' samples.

V usage is TRBV19 and J usage is TRBJ1-5, with D possibly being TRBD1 (5 bases). Trimming left V 1 base short and J 6 bases short, with 10 bases between. The CDR3 has 14 amino acids. Germline V gene sequence: CDR1 LNHDA, CDR2 SQIVND (reference sequence). For the CDR3, the DNA is TGTGCCAGTAGTATAGCCGTGGACACTCAGCCCCAGCATTTT. Protein sequence: CASSIAVDTQPQHF.

The rearrangement links TRBV30 to TRBJ2-4, with D perhaps TRBD1 (6 bases). The germline CDR1 and CDR2 sequences are GTSNPN and SVGIG (reference sequence). CDR3 size: 21 residues. V was pared by 3 bases and J by 0 bases, with 30 bases between. The CDR3 region is CAWSGKSGQLNIGLAKNIQYF. The DNA of the CDR3 is TGTGCCTGGAGCGGAAAATCGGGACAACTAAACATTGGCCTAGCCAAAAACATTCAGTACTTC.

A word on this clone: Other DNA sequences in the same sample also yield this CDR3. V is TRBV27 and J is TRBJ2-7; D tentatively reads TRBD1 or TRBD2 (5 bases each). This CDR3 comprises 13 residues. Per the germline V gene, CDR1 is MNHEY and CDR2 is SMNVEV (reference sequence). The ends were cut back, 3 bases at V and 3 bases at J, with 9 bases in the middle. As DNA, the CDR3 is TGTGCCAGCAGTTTTCGGGACGGCTACGAGCAGTACTTC. It yields the protein CASSFRDGYEQYF.

The V call is TRBV7-6, the J call TRBJ2-2; no firm D call. This CDR3 has 12 residues. V was trimmed by 9 bases and J by 5 bases, leaving 10 bases between them. The germline V gene encodes CDR1 SGHVS and CDR2 FNYEAQ. The CDR3 DNA reads as TGTGCCAGTCGGAAGGAAACCGGGGAGCTGTTTTTT. This translates into CASRKETGELFF. Together with reference TRBV7-6 and TRBJ2-2, the CDR3 gives the full variable domain: GAGVSQSPRYKVTKRGQDVALRCDPISGHVSLYWYRQALGQGPEFLTYFNYEAQQDKSGLPNDRFSAERPEGSISTLTIQRTEQRDSAMYRCASRKETGELFFGEGSRLTVL.

About this clone: Different DNA sequences within this sample yield the same CDR3. This chain links TRBV9 with TRBJ1-5; a possible D gene is TRBD1 (5 bases). This CDR3 is 13 amino acids long. V lost 0 bases and J lost 7, with 8 bases in between. The germline V gene has CDR1 SGDLS and CDR2 YYNGEE. The CDR3 DNA sequence: TGTGCCAGCAGCGTAGGGGGCGGACAGCCCCAGCATTTT. It translates to CASSVGGGQPQHF. The full variable domain, its missing parts supplied by reference TRBV9 and TRBJ1-5, is DSGVTQTPKHLITATGQRVTLRCSPRSGDLSVYWYQQSLDQGLQFLIQYYNGEERAKGNILERFSAQQFPDLHSELNLSSLELGDSALYFCASSVGGGQPQHFGDGTRLSIL.

The J gene is TRBJ2-1, the V gene TRBV19, with unresolved D. The CDR3 loop spans 11 amino acids. Trimming removed 7 bases from V and 6 bases from J, with 7 bases in between. CDR1 is LNHDA, CDR2 SQIVND, per germline (reference sequence). CDR3 sequence reads: CASTTGNEQFF. The CDR3 DNA sequence: TGTGCCAGTACGACGGGCAATGAGCAGTTCTTC. Together with reference TRBV19 and TRBJ2-1, the CDR3 gives the full variable domain: DGGITQSPKYLFRKEGQNVTLSCEQNLNHDAMYWYRQDPGQGLRLIYYSQIVNDFQKGDIAEGYSVSREKKESFPLTVTSAQKNPTAFYLCASTTGNEQFFGPGTRLTVL.

The chain combines TRBV7-8 with TRBJ2-2; 16 nucleotides agree with TRBD2. The CDR3 loop spans 18 amino acids. Trimming removed 5 bases from V and 4 bases from J; junction bases left unmatched: 7. The germline CDR1 and CDR2 sequences are SGHVS and FQNEAQ. In nucleotides, the CDR3 is TGTGCCAGCAGCCGGGGACTAGCGGGAGGGCCTGGCACCGGGGAGCTGTTTTTT. Translated, it gives CASSRGLAGGPGTGELFF.

V gene TRBV9 combines with J gene TRBJ2-3; D is undetermined. The CDR3 runs to 12 residues. Looked up from germline, CDR1 is SGDLS and CDR2 is YYNGEE. V gave up 4 bases and J gave up 2 bases, with 5 bases separating them. Written as DNA, the CDR3 is TGTGCCAGCAGCCCCCACACAGATACGCAGTATTTT. Its translation: CASSPHTDTQYF.

The genes are TRBV5-6 and TRBJ1-2; D may be TRBD1 (5 bases). Germline V gene data show CDR1 as SGHDT and CDR2 as YYEEEE. The CDR3 covers 15 residues. With 0 bases removed from V and 5 bases from J, the gap between germline ends came to 14 bases. CDR3 loop: CASSLGTGDIYGYTF. The CDR3 bases are TGTGCCAGCAGCTTGGGTACAGGAGATATATATGGCTACACCTTC.

The rearrangement joins TRBV19 to TRBJ2-1; maybe TRBD1 (7 bases). CDR3 length: 15 residues. Germline assignment: CDR1 LNHDA and CDR2 SQIVND (reference sequence). With 7 bases removed from V and 4 bases from J, the gap between germline ends came to 17 bases. As DNA, the CDR3 is TGTGCCAGTAAGGTGGTGCCAGGGGGGTACAATGAGCAGTTCTTC. Translating gives CASKVVPGGYNEQFF.

The count of this clone is one. This chain links TRBV28 with TRBJ2-2; 9 positions match TRBD2. This CDR3 contains 18 residues. Germline V gene data show CDR1 as MDHEN and CDR2 as SYDVKM. The junction had 14 bases not matched to a gene; V was cut back by 4 bases and J by 5 bases. CDR3 DNA sequence: TGTGCCAGCAGTTCCCGGAGGGGTAGCGGGAGTTGGACCGGGGAGCTGTTTTTT. It is translated as CASSSRRGSGSWTGELFF.

The sample holds a few counts of this clone. The chain uses TRBV16 and TRBJ2-7; 11 bases fit TRBD2. CDR1 is KGHSY, CDR2 FQNENV, per germline. V gave up 0 bases and J gave up 0 bases; unmatched junction bases: 1. CDR3 length equals 16 residues. DNA of the CDR3: TGTGCCAGCAGCCAATCGACTAGCGGGGTCTCCTACGAGCAGTACTTC. Amino acids: CASSQSTSGVSYEQYF.

The gene calls are TRBV7-9 and TRBJ2-5; 8 nucleotides line up with TRBD1. V shed 5 bases and J 5 bases; nucleotides not matched to a gene: 13. The CDR3 is 16 amino acids. Germline V CDR1 and CDR2: SEHNR, FQNEAQ (reference sequence). Here the CDR3 DNA reads TGTGCCAGCAGCCTCCAGCCACAGGGGGATTTTGAGACCCAGTACTTC. Protein sequence: CASSLQPQGDFETQYF. The whole variable domain, filled in from reference TRBV7-9 and TRBJ2-5, reads DTGVSQNPRHKITKRGQNVTFRCDPISEHNRLYWYRQTLGQGPEFLTYFQNEAQLEKSRLLSDRFSAERPKGSFSTLEIQRTEQGDSAMYLCASSLQPQGDFETQYFGPGTRLLVL.

The chain combines TRBV27 with TRBJ2-5; 7 bases match TRBD2. The CDR3 has 14 amino acids. The junction had 5 bases not matched to a gene; V was cut back by 5 bases and J by 2 bases. CDR1 is MNHEY, CDR2 SMNVEV, per germline (reference sequence). Here the CDR3 reads CASSATSAQETQYF. The DNA of the CDR3 is TGTGCCAGCAGTGCAACTAGCGCACAAGAGACCCAGTACTTC.

With regard to this clone: Other DNA sequences of this sample code for an identical CDR3. The gene calls are TRBV29-1 and TRBJ2-7; D is unclear. The CDR3 covers 13 residues. The V gene's germline CDR1 is SQVTM and CDR2 ANQGSEA. Trimming shortened V by 1 base and J by 2 bases, and 9 bases separated the two germline ends. The CDR3 region is CSVEVGKPYEQYF. The CDR3 DNA reads TGCAGCGTTGAAGTCGGCAAACCCTACGAGCAGTACTTC.

The CDR3 region is CASSHRRQGAGYEQYF. CDR3 bases: TGCGCCAGCAGCCACCGCAGACAGGGGGCGGGCTACGAGCAGTACTTC. The gene calls are TRBV4-1 and TRBJ2-7; TRBD1 aligns across 10 bases. This CDR3 is 16 amino acids long. Germline V lookup: CDR1 MGHRA, CDR2 YSYEKL. With V trimmed by 3 bases and J by 3 bases, 8 bases remained unmatched.

The chain carries TRBV7-9 and TRBJ1-2, with D possibly TRBD1 on 6 matching bases. CDR1 and CDR2 from the germline V gene are SEHNR and FQNEAQ (reference sequence). CDR3 size: 13 residues. The V end lost 5 bases, the J end lost 8 bases, and 15 bases lay between the germline ends. CDR3 nucleotides: TGTGCCAGCAGCGAAGGGGGATCGGGCGGCTACACCTTC. This codes for CASSEGGSGGYTF.

The chain uses TRBV6-1 and TRBJ1-5; a weak D match, TRBD1 (6 bases). Trimming removed 2 bases from V and 2 bases from J, with 10 bases in between. The CDR3 is 15 residues long. Germline CDR1 and CDR2: MNHNS and SASEGT. CDR3 protein: CASSETPGGNQPQHF. The DNA for the CDR3 is TGTGCCAGCAGTGAAACCCCAGGGGGCAATCAGCCCCAGCATTTT.

The rearrangement links TRBV27 to TRBJ2-7; maybe TRBD2 (5 bases). The V gene lost 3 bases and the J gene lost 0 bases, with 9 bases spanning the gap. Germline CDR1 MNHEY, CDR2 SMNVEV (reference sequence). This CDR3 comprises 14 residues. The CDR3 DNA sequence: TGTGCCAGCAGTTTCTTCGGGAACTCCTACGAGCAGTACTTC. It yields the protein CASSFFGNSYEQYF.

With regard to this clone: One end of the junction does not line up with germline, which may come from a read error. V usage is TRBV9 and J usage is TRBJ2-1; D not resolved. The CDR3 has 14 residues. CDR1 and CDR2 (germline): SGDLS, YYNGEE. In nucleotides, the CDR3 is TGTGCCGGCAGCCCCCATGACGCCGGCAATGAGCAGTTCTTC. This translates into CAGSPHDAGNEQFF.

J is TRBJ2-5 and V is TRBV28; either TRBD1 or TRBD2 may fit D (6 bases each). The CDR3 loop spans 17 amino acids. Trimming removed 3 bases from V and 5 bases from J, with 22 bases in between. Per germline, CDR1 MDHEN and CDR2 SYDVKM. In DNA form, the CDR3 reads TGTGCCAGCAGTTTCCGTGGGGGGCGCGGGTCCGGGGAGACCCAGTACTTC. Its translation: CASSFRGGRGSGETQYF.

The genes are TRBV19 and TRBJ2-5; D call uncertain. Germline V CDR1 and CDR2: LNHDA, SQIVND (reference sequence). This CDR3 spans 13 amino acids. Trimming left V 3 bases short and J 3 bases short, with 8 bases between. The CDR3: CASSILAKETQYF. DNA for the CDR3: TGTGCCAGTAGTATTCTTGCAAAAGAGACCCAGTACTTC. The full variable domain, in which reference TRBV19 and TRBJ2-5 provide the parts outside the CDR3, is DGGITQSPKYLFRKEGQNVTLSCEQNLNHDAMYWYRQDPGQGLRLIYYSQIVNDFQKGDIAEGYSVSREKKESFPLTVTSAQKNPTAFYLCASSILAKETQYFGPGTRLLVL.

This chain links TRBV7-2 with TRBJ2-7; TRBD1 agrees at 9 bases. This CDR3 has 15 residues. Unmatched junction bases numbered 8, after V lost 3 bases and J lost 5 bases. The germline CDR1 and CDR2 sequences are SGHTA and FQGNSA. The CDR3, as DNA: TGTGCCAGCAGCTTGGGCCGGGACAGGGTCCACGAGCAGTACTTC. Its protein product is CASSLGRDRVHEQYF.

This clone came up a few times. The chain joins TRBV15 to TRBJ1-5; D gene ambiguous. V gave up 3 bases and J gave up 0 bases, with 6 bases separating them. This CDR3 region has 14 residues. Germline CDR1 reads LNHNV; CDR2 reads YYDKDF (reference sequence). CDR3: CATSSRVSNQPQHF. As DNA, the CDR3 is TGTGCCACCAGCAGTCGCGTTAGCAATCAGCCCCAGCATTTT.

The chain couples TRBV5-4 to TRBJ2-4, with D perhaps matching TRBD1 or TRBD2 (6 bases each). The V gene's germline CDR1 is SGHNT and CDR2 YYREEE (reference sequence). This CDR3 is 16 amino acids long. V shed 0 bases and J shed 0 bases, with 10 bases lying between them. For the CDR3, the DNA is TGTGCCAGCAGCTTGGGCGGGGACATAGCCAAAAACATTCAGTACTTC. Translating it yields CASSLGGDIAKNIQYF.

This clone was seen only once. This chain links TRBV30 with TRBJ2-1; the D call may be TRBD1 or TRBD2 (5 bases each). Between the trimmed V and J ends, which lost 5 bases and 16 bases, there was a span of 15 bases. CDR1 is GTSNPN, CDR2 SVGIG, per germline (reference sequence). The CDR3 extends over 10 amino acids. DNA of the CDR3: TGTGCCTGGGGGGACCCCGTGAGTTTCTTC. The encoded protein is CAWGDPVSFF. Full variable domain (rest looked up from reference TRBV30 and TRBJ2-1): SQTIHQWPATLVQPVGSPLSLECTVEGTSNPNLYWYRQAAGRGLQLLFYSVGIGQISSEVPQNLSASRPQDRQFILSSKKLLLSDSGFYLCAWGDPVSFFGPGTRLTVL.

Here the CDR3 reads CASSSRDVIEQYF. The CDR3 bases are TGTGCCAGCAGCTCTCGGGACGTCATCGAGCAGTACTTC. The rearrangement uses TRBV11-2 and TRBJ2-7; D assignment may be TRBD1 or TRBD2 (5 bases each). Per the germline V gene, CDR1 is SGHAT and CDR2 is FQNNGV. The CDR3 is 13 residues long. With 4 bases removed from V and 6 bases from J, the gap between germline ends came to 13 bases.